Only a few counts were recorded for the clone carrying this TCR beta chain. Each CDR3 protein is one row after TCRdb ran MiXCR on the 5' RACE reads. The data show 70,000 or so distinct CDR3 sequences, roughly a tenth seen once. These data belong to a study of early T cells in non-severe SARS-CoV-2 infection. Study information: Chains were not paired, and sequencing was done on bulk RNA from unsorted whole blood.

CDR3 length: 12 amino acids. V was shortened by 1 base and J by 12 bases, with 12 bases between the two germline ends. Germline CDR1 reads SGHTA; CDR2 reads FQGNSA. The sample was whole blood, taken at baseline. The chain recombines TRBV7-2 with TRBJ1-1; tentative D call: TRBD1 (6 bases). The TCR was taken from an adult who was a healthcare worker with PCR-confirmed SARS-CoV-2 infection or an uninfected control (not recorded which). CDR3 DNA sequence: TGTGCCAGCAGCTTAGACGCGAGGGGGTCTTTCTTT. Encoded protein: CASSLDARGSFF.